One sample yielded the 18 T cell receptor beta chains listed below, sequenced in a study of cytomegalovirus exposure and HLA in healthy donors. The PCR employed 60 Vbeta primers together with 13 Jbeta primers. TCRdb's copy holds only in-frame clones and misses some; the assay was immunoSEQ multiplex PCR. The table lists hundreds of thousands of clones, under 80% of them singletons. Sample: PBMCs. Every receptor here comes from a female donor in good health and CMV-seronegative.

This clone was detected only a few times. The rearrangement links TRBV11-1 to TRBJ1-1; TRBD1 might be the D (5 bases). V lost 5 bases and J lost 8, with 18 bases in between. Per germline, CDR1 SGHAT and CDR2 FQDESV (reference sequence). The CDR3 totals 14 residues. In nucleotides, the CDR3 is TGTGCCAGCAGCCTCGACAGAGCGTCCAACGAAGCTTTCTTT. This codes for CASSLDRASNEAFF.

The V call is TRBV5-1, the J call TRBJ2-5, with D tentatively TRBD2 (6 bases). The germline V and J ends were trimmed by 0 bases and 1 base, with 10 bases remaining between them. The CDR3 runs 15 residues. The germline gives CDR1 SGHRS, CDR2 YFSETQ. The DNA for the CDR3 is TGCGCCAGCAGCTTGGGGTGGGGGGTCCAAGAGACCCAGTACTTC. This encodes CASSLGWGVQETQYF.

The V call is TRBV6-6, the J call TRBJ2-7; a possible D gene is TRBD2 (7 bases). V was trimmed by 7 bases and J by 3 bases, leaving 19 bases between them. This CDR3 has 15 residues. Germline CDR1 is MNHNY and CDR2 is SVGAGI (reference sequence). CDR3 sequence (DNA): TGTGCCAGCACCCTTGGTGGGGGGGCGGTCTACGAGCAGTACTTC. The encoded protein is CASTLGGGAVYEQYF.

The chain couples TRBV6-5 to TRBJ2-7, with D unresolved. The CDR3 is 13 residues long. V dropped 2 bases and J dropped 6 bases, with 11 bases sitting between them. Per germline, CDR1 MNHEY and CDR2 SVGAGI. This CDR3 is CASSYKFGTEQYF. The CDR3 DNA reads TGTGCCAGCAGTTACAAGTTCGGTACCGAGCAGTACTTC.

The chain recombines TRBV7-9 with TRBJ2-3, with D perhaps TRBD2 (5 bases). There are 12 residues in the CDR3. Germline V CDR1 and CDR2: SEHNR, FQNEAQ (reference sequence). Between the trimmed V and J ends, which lost 1 base and 8 bases, there was a span of 7 bases. CDR3: CASSLGGGTQYF. Here the CDR3 DNA reads TGTGCCAGCAGCTTAGGAGGAGGTACGCAGTATTTT.

Here the CDR3 reads CSAWADRELFF. As DNA, the CDR3 is TGCAGTGCGTGGGCCGACCGGGAGCTGTTTTTT. This rearrangement joins TRBV29-1 to TRBJ2-2; no definite D call. This CDR3 has 11 amino acids. Looked up from germline, CDR1 is SQVTM and CDR2 is ANQGSEA.

Points on this clone: Different DNA sequences within this sample yield the same CDR3. V and J are TRBV11-2 and TRBJ2-1; no reliable D call. From germline, CDR1 is SGHAT and CDR2 FQNNGV. The CDR3 sequence is 12 residues long. With 0 bases removed from V and 8 bases from J, the gap between germline ends came to 5 bases. In DNA, the CDR3 is TGTGCCAGCAGCTTAGAGGGCGATGAGCAGTTCTTC. This codes for CASSLEGDEQFF.

The V call is TRBV5-1, the J call TRBJ2-1; a weak D match, TRBD1 (6 bases). The CDR3 length is 15 residues. The V gene's germline CDR1 is SGHRS and CDR2 YFSETQ. Between the trimmed V and J ends, which lost 2 bases and 2 bases, there was a span of 11 bases. CDR3 amino acids: CASSFAGDTYNEQFF. The DNA for the CDR3 is TGCGCCAGCAGCTTCGCAGGGGATACCTACAATGAGCAGTTCTTC.

This clone showed up just once. The CDR3 nucleotides are TGTGCCAGCATTAAGGGGGCAGGGGGCTCTGGAAACACCATATATTTT. It is translated as CASIKGAGGSGNTIYF. The chain links TRBV5-6 to TRBJ1-3, with 7 positions matching TRBD1. Trimming removed 6 bases from V and 0 bases from J; junction bases left unmatched: 9. Germline CDR1 and CDR2: SGHDT and YYEEEE. The CDR3 loop spans 16 amino acids.

This clone was seen more than once but under ten times. V is TRBV7-9 and J is TRBJ2-1; possible D gene TRBD1, 6 bases. Germline V CDR1 and CDR2: SEHNR, FQNEAQ (reference sequence). The V end lost 3 bases, the J end lost 8 bases, and 11 bases lay between the germline ends. The CDR3 runs 13 residues. The CDR3 is CASSFAGVHEQFF. The CDR3 bases are TGTGCCAGCAGCTTTGCAGGGGTCCATGAGCAGTTCTTC. Combining the CDR3 with reference TRBV7-9 and TRBJ2-1 gives the whole variable domain DTGVSQNPRHKITKRGQNVTFRCDPISEHNRLYWYRQTLGQGPEFLTYFQNEAQLEKSRLLSDRFSAERPKGSFSTLEIQRTEQGDSAMYLCASSFAGVHEQFFGPGTRLTVL.

V gene TRBV30 combines with J gene TRBJ1-5, with 8 bases that match TRBD1. CDR3 length: 13 amino acids. CDR1 GTSNPN and CDR2 SVGIG come from the germline V gene (reference sequence). Trimming took 5 bases from V and 7 from J; bases not matched to a gene: 7. CDR3 sequence reads: CAWAGGARQPQHF. In nucleotides, the CDR3 is TGTGCCTGGGCAGGGGGCGCGAGGCAGCCCCAGCATTTT.

J is TRBJ2-1 and V is TRBV18; 9 bases fit TRBD1. Germline V CDR1 and CDR2: KGHSH, LQKENI. The CDR3 loop spans 13 amino acids. V shed 4 bases, J shed 7 bases, and the junction held 2 bases outside the gene matches. In DNA form, the CDR3 reads TGTGCCAGCTCACGGGGGACAGGGAATGAGCAGTTCTTC. The encoded protein is CASSRGTGNEQFF.

Points on this clone: Sequence at one end of the junction differs from germline and may be a read error. The chain carries TRBV6-6 and TRBJ2-5; weak D call: TRBD2 (6 bases). The CDR3 sequence is 15 residues long. Germline CDR1 is MNHNY and CDR2 is SVGAGI (reference sequence). The CDR3 nucleotides are TGTGCCGGCAGTTACAGTGTAGCGGTCCAAGAGACCCAGTACTTC. Its translation is CAGSYSVAVQETQYF.

The gene calls are TRBV18 and TRBJ2-1; TRBD2 matches at 12 bases. The CDR3 contains 15 residues. The trim removed 6 bases at V and 5 bases at J, leaving 5 bases unmatched. Looked up from germline, CDR1 is KGHSH and CDR2 is LQKENI. The CDR3 bases are TGTGCCAGCTCCCCGACTAGCGGGAGCAACAATGAGCAGTTCTTC. Translation gives CASSPTSGSNNEQFF. Based on the CDR3 plus reference TRBV18 and TRBJ2-1, the full variable domain is NAGVMQNPRHLVRRRGQEARLRCSPMKGHSHVYWYRQLPEEGLKFMVYLQKENIIDESGMPKERFSAEFPKEGPSILRIQQVVRGDSAAYFCASSPTSGSNNEQFFGPGTRLTVL.

V gene TRBV28 combines with J gene TRBJ1-5, with TRBD1 as a possible D gene (5 bases). Germline V lookup: CDR1 MDHEN, CDR2 SYDVKM. V lost 7 bases, J lost 6 bases, and 16 bases lay in between. This CDR3 spans 14 amino acids. The DNA for the CDR3 is TGTGCCAGCACTTCTGGTCAGGGTTTTCAGCCCCAGCATTTT. It yields the protein CASTSGQGFQPQHF.

V gene TRBV11-2 combines with J gene TRBJ2-1, with D perhaps TRBD2 (6 bases). CDR3 length equals 15 residues. Germline-derived CDR1 and CDR2 are SGHAT and FQNNGV. V gave up 5 bases and J gave up 1 base, with 12 bases separating them. CDR3 bases: TGTGCCAGCAGCGCAACGACTAGTTCCTACAATGAGCAGTTCTTC. Translating it yields CASSATTSSYNEQFF.

The chain employs TRBV7-9 and TRBJ1-3; D gene ambiguous. The CDR3 loop spans 17 amino acids. Germline V gives CDR1 SEHNR, CDR2 FQNEAQ (reference sequence). V dropped 5 bases and J dropped 3 bases, with 20 bases sitting between them. The CDR3 DNA reads TGTGCCAGCAGCGGAAACTCTGTTGGCGGCCTTGGAAACACCATATATTTT. Translating gives CASSGNSVGGLGNTIYF.

CDR3 DNA: TGTGCCAGCAGTTACTCGGGCAGCTACGAGCAGTACTTC. Protein: CASSYSGSYEQYF. The chain recombines TRBV6-5 with TRBJ2-7, with D unclear. V was cut by 0 bases and J by 3 bases, with 6 bases left in between. The CDR3 loop spans 13 amino acids. Per germline, CDR1 MNHEY and CDR2 SVGAGI.